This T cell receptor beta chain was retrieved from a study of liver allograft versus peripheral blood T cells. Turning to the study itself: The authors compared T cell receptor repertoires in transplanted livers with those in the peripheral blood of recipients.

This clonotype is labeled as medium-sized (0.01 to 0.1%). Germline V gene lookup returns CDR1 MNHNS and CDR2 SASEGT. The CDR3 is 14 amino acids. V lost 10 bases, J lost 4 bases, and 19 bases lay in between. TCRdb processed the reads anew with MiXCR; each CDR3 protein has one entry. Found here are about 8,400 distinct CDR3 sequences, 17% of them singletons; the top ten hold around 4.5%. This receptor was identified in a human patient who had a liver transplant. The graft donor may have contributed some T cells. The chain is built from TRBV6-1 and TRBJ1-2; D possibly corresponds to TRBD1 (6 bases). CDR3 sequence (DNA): TGTGCCATAGACGATGGACAGTTTATCTATGGCTACACCTTC. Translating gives CAIDDGQFIYGYTF.